Included here is one T cell receptor beta chain sequence, with context. Arm-PCR of CDR3 regions and iRepertoire HTBI primers were used to build TCR beta libraries. TCRdb recomputed calls from the multiplex PCR reads with MiXCR, one row per CDR3 protein. The profile covers about 540,000 distinct CDR3 sequences, with about 13% appearing a single time and about 9.1% taken by the ten largest. This specimen comes from a study of regulatory T cells in long-lasting Graves disease. Time point described: newly diagnosed GD, antithyroid drugs for less than 3 months. With RNA extracted from PBMCs as input, the TCR library was made. American Thyroid Association guidelines defined Graves' disease diagnosis. The ends lost 4 bases at V and 5 bases at J; junction bases unmatched: 12. The CDR3 is made up of 16 amino acids. CDR1 MGHRA and CDR2 YSYEKL come from the germline V gene. These data were also filed under a second study, of T cells in Graves' hyperthyroidism and ophthalmopathy. That source notes: The model anticipated ophthalmopathy a median about six months pre-onset.

The source of this sequence is a man aged 25-40 years with Graves disease. Sequencing used peripheral blood mononuclear cells (PBMCs), obtained at new diagnosis, from a patient treated with antithyroid drugs. The genes are TRBV4-1 and TRBJ2-5, with TRBD1 identical over 8 bases. For the CDR3, the DNA is TGCGCCAGCAGCCCCTCTCAGACAGGGGTATATGAGACCCAGTACTTC. It translates to CASSPSQTGVYETQYF.